These 15 T cell receptor beta chains were all obtained from the same sample, sequenced in a study of blood T cell repertoires in COVID-19 (TCRdb year 2020). To prepare the library, the immunoSEQ multiplex PCR assay was applied. TCRdb carries this immuneACCESS record with in-frame sequences only. Its versions omit some clonotypes, under half of them owing to an unresolved V gene in the studies checked, with the rest unexplained. In all, the sample holds 90,000 or so clones, and approximately 82% of those were seen once. Together, the top ten hold more than 20% of the sample. The sample taken for sequencing was peripheral blood. These receptors all stem from a man between 60 and 75 years old with acute or convalescent COVID-19.

This chain uses TRBV3-1 (or the pseudogene TRBV3-2) with TRBJ1-5; 8 positions match TRBD1. The J segment lost 7 bases and the V segment lost 0 bases, leaving 8 bases of the junction unmatched. Germline loops: CDR1 LGHDT, CDR2 YNNKEL (reference sequence). The CDR3 has 16 residues. The CDR3 loop reads CASSQDWPDRAQPQHF. For the CDR3, the DNA is TGTGCCAGCAGCCAAGATTGGCCGGACAGGGCCCAGCCCCAGCATTTT.

This clone has just a few counts. Other nucleotide sequences in the sample specify the same CDR3. The chain uses TRBV7-3 and TRBJ2-1; 8 nucleotides match TRBD1. This CDR3 contains 16 residues. Germline V lookup: CDR1 SGHTA, CDR2 FQGTGA. V trimming: 5 bases; J trimming: 4 bases; junction bases outside the gene matches: 10. CDR3 sequence reads: CASSPTGQGGYNEQFF. In DNA, the CDR3 is TGTGCCAGCAGCCCTACCGGACAGGGAGGATACAATGAGCAGTTCTTC.

The CDR3 DNA reads as TGCGCCAGCAGTGAGCGGGGGATCGTAAGCTCCTACGAGCAGTACGTC. Residues: CASSERGIVSSYEQYV. The genes are TRBV10-1 and TRBJ2-7; possibly TRBD2 for D (6 bases). The CDR3 runs 16 residues. Germline V lookup: CDR1 WNHNN, CDR2 SYGVQD (reference sequence). Trimming cost V 2 bases and J 0 bases, with 14 bases left between them.

This clone was counted a few times. J is TRBJ1-3 and V is TRBV15; D gene unclear. V was trimmed by 4 bases and J by 0 bases, leaving 13 bases between them. CDR3 size: 16 residues. Germline values: CDR1 LNHNV, CDR2 YYDKDF (reference sequence). The CDR3 DNA reads TGTGCCACCAGCACCTCAGTCAGGTACTCTGGAAACACCATATATTTT. This encodes CATSTSVRYSGNTIYF.

This chain uses TRBV29-1 with TRBJ2-5; no reliable D call. Germline loops: CDR1 SQVTM, CDR2 ANQGSEA. This CDR3 contains 11 residues. V dropped 4 bases and J dropped 5 bases, with 8 bases sitting between them. As DNA, the CDR3 is TGCAGCGTTGCCTTGGAGGAGACCCAGTACTTC. Protein: CSVALEETQYF. The entire variable domain, with the rest obtained from reference TRBV29-1 and TRBJ2-5, is as follows: SAVISQKPSRDICQRGTSLTIQCQVDSQVTMMFWYRQQPGQSLTLIATANQGSEATYESGFVIDKFPISRPNLTFSTLTVSNMSPEDSSIYLCSVALEETQYFGPGTRLLVL.

The chain uses TRBV6-2 or TRBV6-3 and TRBJ2-3; 11 positions match TRBD2. After removal of 6 bases from V and 5 bases from J, the junction contained 7 bases not matched to a gene. CDR3 length: 15 amino acids. Germline V CDR1 and CDR2: MNHEY, SVGEGT. DNA for the CDR3: TGTGCCAGCAGCCTGACTAGCGGGGTTATAGATACGCAGTATTTT. This codes for CASSLTSGVIDTQYF.

The genes are TRBV6-1 and TRBJ1-2; 8 nucleotides line up with TRBD1. CDR1 and CDR2 from the germline V gene are MNHNS and SASEGT. The CDR3 length is 15 residues. J was trimmed by 4 bases and V by 3 bases; bases with no gene match: 7. CDR3 in amino acids: CASSDRPGGGYGYTF. DNA of the CDR3: TGTGCCAGCAGTGACCGCCCAGGGGGCGGCTATGGCTACACCTTC.

This rearrangement joins TRBV28 to TRBJ1-1; 8 bases fit TRBD1. Germline lookup yields CDR1 MDHEN and CDR2 SYDVKM. With 4 bases clipped from V and 5 bases from J, the junction kept 12 bases outside the gene matches. This CDR3 contains 16 residues. The CDR3 DNA reads TGTGCCAGCAGTTCCCGTGAGTGGACAGGGCGTACTGAAGCTTTCTTT. It yields the protein CASSSREWTGRTEAFF.

J is TRBJ1-1 and V is TRBV2; tentatively, D is TRBD1 (6 bases). Germline lookup yields CDR1 SNHLY and CDR2 FYNNEI. The V end lost 7 bases, the J end lost 5 bases, and 20 bases lay between the germline ends. The CDR3 length is 15 residues. CDR3 sequence: CASILGGARQTEAFF. CDR3 nucleotide sequence: TGTGCCAGCATCCTGGGGGGGGCGCGACAGACTGAAGCTTTCTTT.

The chain couples TRBV24-1 to TRBJ2-5, with 9 bases identical to TRBD2. Germline CDR1 and CDR2: KGHDR and SFDVKD. Trimming cost V 7 bases and J 1 base; bases outside gene matches: 12. This CDR3 is built from 17 residues. The CDR3 nucleotides are TGTGCCACCAGCCGAGGAAGTGGCGGGGGGGGCCAAGAGACCCAGTACTTC. Its translation is CATSRGSGGGGQETQYF.

A few counts support this clone. The CDR3 region is CASRYRSRENTEAFF. CDR3 DNA: TGTGCCAGCAGATACCGAAGTCGGGAGAACACTGAAGCTTTCTTT. The gene calls are TRBV7-2 and TRBJ1-1; D gene ambiguous. The ends were cut back, 6 bases at V and 1 base at J, with 15 bases in the middle. Germline-derived CDR1 and CDR2 are SGHTA and FQGNSA. This CDR3 contains 15 residues. Full variable domain (remainder filled in from reference TRBV7-2 and TRBJ1-1): GAGVSQSPSNKVTEKGKDVELRCDPISGHTALYWYRQSLGQGLEFLIYFQGNSAPDKSGLPSDRFSAERTGGSVSTLTIQRTQQEDSAVYLCASRYRSRENTEAFFGQGTRLTVV.

Only one count was recorded for this clone. This rearrangement joins TRBV5-1 to TRBJ2-3; 11 bases agree with TRBD2. The ends lost 6 bases at V and 0 bases at J; junction bases unmatched: 6. This CDR3 comprises 16 residues. Germline values: CDR1 SGHRS, CDR2 YFSETQ. CDR3 DNA: TGCGCCAGCAATCTACGACTAGCGGGGAGCACAGATACGCAGTATTTT. Translated: CASNLRLAGSTDTQYF. The whole variable domain, remainder taken from reference TRBV5-1 and TRBJ2-3, is KAGVTQTPRYLIKTRGQQVTLSCSPISGHRSVSWYQQTPGQGLQFLFEYFSETQRNKGNFPGRFSGRQFSNSRSEMNVSTLELGDSALYLCASNLRLAGSTDTQYFGPGTRLTVL.

The chain combines TRBV18 with TRBJ2-1; D might be TRBD1 (6 bases). The CDR3 contains 16 residues. CDR1 is KGHSH, CDR2 LQKENI, per germline. V lost 0 bases and J 4 bases, leaving 13 bases between the germline ends. CDR3 protein: CASSPPGQHIYNEQFF. The CDR3 bases are TGTGCCAGCTCACCACCAGGACAGCATATTTACAATGAGCAGTTCTTC.

This sequence joins TRBV3-1 (or the pseudogene TRBV3-2) and TRBJ2-1, with D possibly matching TRBD2 (5 bases). The ends were cut back, 4 bases at V and 2 bases at J, with 18 bases in the middle. The CDR3 is made up of 17 amino acids. Germline V gene data show CDR1 as LGHDT and CDR2 as YNNKEL (reference sequence). CDR3 in DNA: TGTGCCAGCAGCCGCTATACCGGTGGACTGACCTACAATGAGCAGTTCTTC. Translated: CASSRYTGGLTYNEQFF.

This chain links TRBV4-3 with TRBJ1-1, with D possibly matching TRBD1 (6 bases). Germline CDR1 is LGHNA and CDR2 is YSLEER. This CDR3 has 15 amino acids. V was shortened by 3 bases and J by 5 bases, with 16 bases between the two germline ends. The DNA for the CDR3 is TGCGCCAGCAGCCACGAAAGGGGAAGGGGGACTGAAGCTTTCTTT. It yields the protein CASSHERGRGTEAFF.